This T cell receptor beta chain was sequenced during a study of CD8+ T cells in alopecia areata. Whole-study context: Treated patients took oral tofacitinib at 5 to 10 mg twice daily. Broader study findings: Scalp and blood samples kept many expanded lesional clones throughout tofacitinib.

Following extraction, RNA underwent reverse transcription to cDNA, which served as the sequencing template. Generated by immunoSEQ multiplex PCR, the TCRdb table keeps only in-frame clones and is missing some. The data hold 150,000 to 200,000 clones, with around three fifths observed a single time. For this clone: Its antigen is not identified.

Germline loops: CDR1 SQVTM, CDR2 ANQGSEA. The CDR3 runs to 13 residues. V gave up 6 bases and J gave up 1 base, with 13 bases separating them. Treatment given: oral pan-JAK inhibitor, 5-10 mg twice daily. The material was CD4+ T cells sorted from blood, obtained around week 49, from a patient treated with tofacitinib. The TCR comes from a human donor with alopecia areata. The chain combines TRBV29-1 with TRBJ2-7; TRBD1 or TRBD2 may be the D gene (5 bases each). The DNA for the CDR3 is TGCAGCGTCCGGGACGGCAGGTCCTACGAGCAGTACTTC. Translated, it gives CSVRDGRSYEQYF.